A single sample is the source of the 10 T cell receptor beta chains below, sequenced in a study of OX40 agonist ivuxolimab in advanced cancers. TCRdb's copy holds only in-frame clones and misses some; the assay was immunoSEQ multiplex PCR. The table lists fewer than 55,000 clones, about 86% of them singletons. The source material was CD4+ or CD8+ T cells sorted from blood, sampled in a trial of the OX40 agonist ivuxolimab. All receptors come from an adult with an advanced solid tumor such as melanoma, head and neck, liver or kidney cancer.

The chain joins TRBV28 to TRBJ2-7; no clear D. The CDR3 is 12 amino acids. The V gene's germline CDR1 is MDHEN and CDR2 SYDVKM. V lost 8 bases to trimming and J lost 3 bases, with 11 bases between them. The CDR3 bases are TGTGCCAGCCGCCCTGGGCACTACGAGCAGTACTTC. This gives the protein CASRPGHYEQYF. Full variable domain (remainder filled in from reference TRBV28 and TRBJ2-7): DVKVTQSSRYLVKRTGEKVFLECVQDMDHENMFWYRQDPGLGLRLIYFSYDVKMKEKGDIPEGYSVSREKKERFSLILESASTNQTSMYLCASRPGHYEQYFGPGTRLTVT.

The chain has TRBV4-3 and TRBJ1-1; D unresolved. The V and J ends lost 0 bases and 1 base respectively, with 6 bases between them. The CDR3 is made up of 14 amino acids. Germline CDR1 and CDR2: LGHNA and YSLEER. This chain's CDR3 is CASSQDLANTEAFF. Written as DNA, the CDR3 is TGCGCCAGCAGCCAAGACCTTGCGAACACTGAAGCTTTCTTT.

The rearrangement links TRBV9 to TRBJ1-1, with D uncertain. Per the germline V gene, CDR1 is SGDLS and CDR2 is YYNGEE. CDR3 length equals 15 residues. V lost 4 bases and J 1 base, leaving 14 bases between the germline ends. The CDR3 protein is CASSPQIGRNTEAFF. CDR3 bases: TGTGCCAGCAGCCCTCAGATAGGGCGGAACACTGAAGCTTTCTTT.

The chain links TRBV28 to TRBJ2-5, with a weak D call TRBD2 (6 bases). Germline-derived CDR1 and CDR2 are MDHEN and SYDVKM. The CDR3 has 16 amino acids. Trimming shortened V by 2 bases and J by 2 bases, and 15 bases separated the two germline ends. CDR3 sequence (DNA): TGTGCCAGCAGTTTAATTGGCGGGACGGGGCAAGAGACCCAGTACTTC. Its translation: CASSLIGGTGQETQYF.

About this clone: The sample contains more than one DNA sequence encoding this CDR3. The V call is TRBV7-2, the J call TRBJ2-7; D may match TRBD1 or TRBD2 (5 bases each). This CDR3 has 15 residues. The V end was cut by 1 base, the J end by 3 bases, with 13 bases between. CDR1 is SGHTA and CDR2 is FQGNSA in the germline V gene. For the CDR3, the DNA is TGTGCCAGCAGCTTAGGGGATGGGGGTCTCTACGAGCAGTACTTC. Residues: CASSLGDGGLYEQYF.

This rearrangement joins TRBV7-6 to TRBJ2-3; 10 bases fit TRBD1. Germline CDR1 is SGHVS and CDR2 is FNYEAQ. The trim removed 5 bases at V and 4 bases at J, leaving 9 bases unmatched. The CDR3 covers 16 residues. The CDR3 is CASSDIRDRGPDTQYF. CDR3 bases: TGTGCCAGCAGCGACATCCGGGACAGGGGCCCAGATACGCAGTATTTT.

The gene calls are TRBV2 and TRBJ2-1; perhaps TRBD2 as D (7 bases). The V and J ends lost 4 bases and 5 bases respectively, with 12 bases between them. Germline V gene sequence: CDR1 SNHLY, CDR2 FYNNEI. The CDR3 is 14 amino acids. The chain's CDR3 is CASSGGGRHNEQFF. The CDR3, as DNA: TGTGCCAGCAGTGGGGGGGGGCGACACAATGAGCAGTTCTTC.

The chain recombines TRBV28 with TRBJ2-7; 7 bases fit TRBD2. From germline, CDR1 is MDHEN and CDR2 SYDVKM. V gave up 7 bases and J gave up 0 bases; unmatched junction bases: 6. CDR3 length: 14 residues. CDR3 in amino acids: CASKGLAASYEQYF. The CDR3 DNA reads TGTGCCAGCAAGGGGCTAGCGGCCTCCTACGAGCAGTACTTC.

The chain combines TRBV19 with TRBJ2-1, with 12 nucleotides matching TRBD2. With V trimmed by 1 base and J by 10 bases, 5 bases remained unmatched. In germline, CDR1 is LNHDA, CDR2 SQIVND (reference sequence). The CDR3 extends over 15 amino acids. CDR3 nucleotide sequence: TGTGCCAGTAGTATAGGAGAACTAGCGGGAGGAGAGCAGTTCTTC. Translated: CASSIGELAGGEQFF. Based on the CDR3 plus reference TRBV19 and TRBJ2-1, the full variable domain is DGGITQSPKYLFRKEGQNVTLSCEQNLNHDAMYWYRQDPGQGLRLIYYSQIVNDFQKGDIAEGYSVSREKKESFPLTVTSAQKNPTAFYLCASSIGELAGGEQFFGPGTRLTVL.

This chain uses TRBV21-1 with TRBJ2-5; the table's D call, TRBD1, was not checked against the DNA. TRBV21-1 is designated a pseudogene. This CDR3 comprises 15 residues. CDR3 protein: CASSKVRDSQETQYF. The CDR3, as DNA: TGTGCCAGCAGCAAAGTTAGGGACAGCCAAGAGACCCAGTACTTC.